The 5 T cell receptor beta chains below come from one sample, sequenced in a study of blood T cells in healthy people across ages (dated by TCRdb to 2013 to 2016). Receptors were amplified or captured by 5' RACE. Sequencing relied on an Illumina HiSeq 2500. A second PCR of about 7 to 12 cycles was run with a J-beta primer mix and a sample-barcoded 5' primer. In-frame beta chains were kept once TCRdb had trimmed the public reads at Q25 with fastp and called clones with MiXCR. Rows are combined by CDR3 protein, so each entry shows the most common genes and DNA. Counted in this sample were 700,000 or so distinct CDR3 sequences; 22% of them appeared once. Of the sample, around a fifth falls within the top ten clones. Sequencing was done on a sample of blood. The receptors here all came from a man aged 70 or older in good health.

V usage is TRBV12-3 or TRBV12-4 and J usage is TRBJ2-3; D may be TRBD1 or TRBD2 (5 bases each). V lost 6 bases, J lost 4 bases, and 17 bases lay in between. The CDR3 loop spans 15 amino acids. The CDR3 reads CASSRRGSSADTQYF. As DNA, the CDR3 is TGTGCCAGCAGCCGCCGGGGCAGTAGCGCAGATACGCAGTATTTT.

This chain links TRBV7-8 with TRBJ2-1; D unresolved. Germline V gives CDR1 SGHVS, CDR2 FQNEAQ. V was shortened by 5 bases and J by 14 bases, with 16 bases between the two germline ends. The CDR3 consists of 12 residues. The CDR3 nucleotides read TGTGCCAGCAGCCCCAGGCGACGGAGTGAGTTCTTC. Protein product: CASSPRRRSEFF.

As for this clonotype: At one end the junction does not follow the germline gene, possibly because of a read error. This rearrangement joins TRBV5-1 to TRBJ2-3; D call uncertain. This CDR3 is 14 amino acids long. In germline, CDR1 is SGHRS, CDR2 YFSETQ. In DNA form, the CDR3 reads TGCGCCGGCAGCTTGGACCGGAGCACAGATACGCAGTATTTT. As protein: CAGSLDRSTDTQYF.

The chain has TRBV7-9 and TRBJ2-5; 11 nucleotides match TRBD2. The closer fit of TRBJ2-7 to the DNA end suggests the J call may be wrong. CDR1 and CDR2 (germline): SEHNR, FQNEAQ (reference sequence). This CDR3 spans 14 amino acids. The CDR3 protein is CASSLVAGGHEQYV. CDR3 DNA: TGTGCCAGCAGCTTAGTAGCGGGAGGGCACGAGCAGTACGTC.

This clonotype was seen a handful of times. The rearrangement joins TRBV20-1 to TRBJ2-5, with TRBD1 identical over 12 bases. The assigned J gene may be wrong: the sequence end matches TRBJ2-7 better. This CDR3 has 17 residues. Germline assignment: CDR1 DFQATT and CDR2 SNEGSKA (reference sequence). CDR3 bases: TGCAGTGCTAGAGTATCCCCTAGGGACAGGGGGCCCTACGAGCAGTACTTC. It translates to CSARVSPRDRGPYEQYF.